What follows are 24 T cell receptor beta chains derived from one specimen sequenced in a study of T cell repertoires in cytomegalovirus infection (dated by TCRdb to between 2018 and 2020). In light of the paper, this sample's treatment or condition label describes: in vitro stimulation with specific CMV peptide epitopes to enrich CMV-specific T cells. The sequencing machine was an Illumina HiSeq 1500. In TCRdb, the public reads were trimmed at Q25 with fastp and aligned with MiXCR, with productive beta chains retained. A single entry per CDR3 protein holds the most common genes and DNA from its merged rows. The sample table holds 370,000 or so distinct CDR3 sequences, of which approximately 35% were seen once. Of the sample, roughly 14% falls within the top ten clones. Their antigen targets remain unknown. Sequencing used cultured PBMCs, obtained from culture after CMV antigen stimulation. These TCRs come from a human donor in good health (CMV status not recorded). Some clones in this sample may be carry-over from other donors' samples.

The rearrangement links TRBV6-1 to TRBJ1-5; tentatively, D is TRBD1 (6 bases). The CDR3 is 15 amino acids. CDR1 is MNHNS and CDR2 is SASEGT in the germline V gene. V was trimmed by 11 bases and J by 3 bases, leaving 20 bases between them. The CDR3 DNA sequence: TGTGCCGCCGCGCTGAATACAGGGTACAATCAGCCCCAGCATTTT. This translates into CAAALNTGYNQPQHF.

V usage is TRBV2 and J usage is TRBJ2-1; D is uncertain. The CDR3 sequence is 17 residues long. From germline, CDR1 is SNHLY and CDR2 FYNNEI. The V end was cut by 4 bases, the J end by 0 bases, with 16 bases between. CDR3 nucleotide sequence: TGTGCCAGCAGTGTATCGGTGGGCCCTAGCTCCTACAATGAGCAGTTCTTC. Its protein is CASSVSVGPSSYNEQFF.

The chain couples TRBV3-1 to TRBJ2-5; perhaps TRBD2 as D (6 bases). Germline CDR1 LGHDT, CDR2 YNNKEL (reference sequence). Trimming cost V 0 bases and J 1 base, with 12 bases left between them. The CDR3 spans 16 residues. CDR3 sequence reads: CASSQDKAGIQETQYF. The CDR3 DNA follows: TGTGCCAGCAGCCAAGATAAGGCGGGGATCCAAGAGACCCAGTACTTC.

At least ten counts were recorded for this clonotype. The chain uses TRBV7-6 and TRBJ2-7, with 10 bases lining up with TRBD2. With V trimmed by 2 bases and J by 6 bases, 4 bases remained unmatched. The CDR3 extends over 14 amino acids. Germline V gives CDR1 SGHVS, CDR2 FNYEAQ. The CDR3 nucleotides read TGTGCCAGCAGCTTACTAGCGGGAGAGGGCGAGCAGTACGTC. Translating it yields CASSLLAGEGEQYV.

CDR3 nucleotide sequence: TGTGCCAGCAGTCTTAGTAGCGTAGTCGGGACTAGCGGGAGAGAATACGAGCAGTACTTC. This codes for CASSLSSVVGTSGREYEQYF. The chain is built from TRBV7-2 and TRBJ2-7; 14 nucleotides match TRBD2. From germline, CDR1 is SGHTA and CDR2 FQGNSA. The J segment lost 4 bases and the V segment lost 6 bases, leaving 20 bases of the junction unmatched. This CDR3 has 20 residues.

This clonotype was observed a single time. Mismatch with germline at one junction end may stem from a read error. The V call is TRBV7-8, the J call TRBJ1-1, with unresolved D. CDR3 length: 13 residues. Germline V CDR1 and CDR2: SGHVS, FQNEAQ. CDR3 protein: CASSESGLPDAFF. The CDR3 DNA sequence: TGTGCCAGCAGCGAATCGGGGTTACCTGACGCTTTCTTT.

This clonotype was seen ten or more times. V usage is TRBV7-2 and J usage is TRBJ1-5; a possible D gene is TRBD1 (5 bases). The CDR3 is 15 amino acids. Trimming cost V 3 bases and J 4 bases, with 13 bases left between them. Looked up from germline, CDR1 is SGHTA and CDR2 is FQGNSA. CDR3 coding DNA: TGTGCCAGCAGCTTTACGGGGACCTTTAATCAGCCCCAGCATTTT. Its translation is CASSFTGTFNQPQHF.

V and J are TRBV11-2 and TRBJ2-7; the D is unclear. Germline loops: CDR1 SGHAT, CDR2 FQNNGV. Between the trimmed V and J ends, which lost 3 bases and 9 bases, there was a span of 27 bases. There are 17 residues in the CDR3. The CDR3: CASSLRPERFSYERQYF. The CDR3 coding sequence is TGTGCCAGCAGCTTGCGTCCGGAAAGGTTTTCCTACGAGCGGCAGTACTTC.

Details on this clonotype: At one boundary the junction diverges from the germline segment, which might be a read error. CDR3 loop: CASSQVPGLQETQYF. The CDR3 region has the DNA TGTGCCAGCAGCCAAGTCCCAGGACTACAAGAGACCCAGTACTTC. V gene TRBV4-1 combines with J gene TRBJ2-5; D is perhaps TRBD2 (6 bases). The CDR3 is 15 residues long. Per germline, CDR1 MGHRA and CDR2 YSYEKL.

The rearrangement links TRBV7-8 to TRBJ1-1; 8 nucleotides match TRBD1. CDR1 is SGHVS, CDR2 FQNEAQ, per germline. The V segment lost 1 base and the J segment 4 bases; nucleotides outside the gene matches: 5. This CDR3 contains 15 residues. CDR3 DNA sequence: TGTGCCAGCAGCTTAGGGACAGGGTTGGGCACTGAAGCTTTCTTT. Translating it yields CASSLGTGLGTEAFF.

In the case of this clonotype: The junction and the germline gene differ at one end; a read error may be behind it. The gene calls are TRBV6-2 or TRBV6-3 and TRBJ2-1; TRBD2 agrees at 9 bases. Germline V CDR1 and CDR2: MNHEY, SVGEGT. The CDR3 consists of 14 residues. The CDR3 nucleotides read TGTGCCAGCAGCCCCGGGACTAGCCCCAATGGGCAGTTCTTC. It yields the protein CASSPGTSPNGQFF.

This CDR3 reads CASSNFLGSEPPYF. CDR3 in DNA: TGTGCCAGCAGTAATTTCCTCGGAAGCGAGCCACCCTACTTC. The chain carries TRBV2 and TRBJ2-5, with no clear D. Per germline, CDR1 SNHLY and CDR2 FYNNEI. V dropped 5 bases and J dropped 14 bases, with 24 bases sitting between them. The CDR3 has 14 residues.

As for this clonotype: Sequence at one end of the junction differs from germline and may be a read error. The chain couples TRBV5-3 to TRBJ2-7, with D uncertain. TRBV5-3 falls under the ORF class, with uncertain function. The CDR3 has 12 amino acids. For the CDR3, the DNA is TGTGCCAGCAGCTGGAACGCCTACGAGCAGTACTTC. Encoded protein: CASSWNAYEQYF.

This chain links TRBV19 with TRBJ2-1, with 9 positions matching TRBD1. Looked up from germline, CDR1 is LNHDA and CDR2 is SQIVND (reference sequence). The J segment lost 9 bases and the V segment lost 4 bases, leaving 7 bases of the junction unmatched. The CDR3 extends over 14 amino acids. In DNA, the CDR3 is TGTGCCAGTAGTAGATGGACAGGGGCGGGTGAGCAGTTCTTC. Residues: CASSRWTGAGEQFF. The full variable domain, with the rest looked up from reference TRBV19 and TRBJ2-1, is DGGITQSPKYLFRKEGQNVTLSCEQNLNHDAMYWYRQDPGQGLRLIYYSQIVNDFQKGDIAEGYSVSREKKESFPLTVTSAQKNPTAFYLCASSRWTGAGEQFFGPGTRLTVL.

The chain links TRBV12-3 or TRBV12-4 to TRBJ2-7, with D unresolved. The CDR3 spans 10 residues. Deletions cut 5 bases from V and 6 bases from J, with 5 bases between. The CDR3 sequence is CASSRGEQYV. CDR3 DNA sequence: TGTGCCAGCAGTCGAGGCGAGCAGTACGTC.

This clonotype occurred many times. The CDR3 loop is CASSSGLSNTEAFF. The CDR3 region has the DNA TGTGCCAGCAGCTCGGGACTATCGAACACTGAAGCTTTCTTT. The chain employs TRBV7-2 and TRBJ1-1, with a possible D match to TRBD1 (5 bases). This CDR3 is 14 amino acids long. V lost 4 bases, J lost 1 base, and 10 bases lay in between. Per the germline V gene, CDR1 is SGHTA and CDR2 is FQGNSA. Based on the CDR3 plus reference TRBV7-2 and TRBJ1-1, the full variable domain is GAGVSQSPSNKVTEKGKDVELRCDPISGHTALYWYRQSLGQGLEFLIYFQGNSAPDKSGLPSDRFSAERTGGSVSTLTIQRTQQEDSAVYLCASSSGLSNTEAFFGQGTRLTVV.

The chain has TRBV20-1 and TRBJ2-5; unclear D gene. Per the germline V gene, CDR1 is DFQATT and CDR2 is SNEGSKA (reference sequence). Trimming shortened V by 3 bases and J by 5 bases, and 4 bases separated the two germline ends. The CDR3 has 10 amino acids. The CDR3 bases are TGCAGTGCTAGCCAGGAGACCCAGTACTTC. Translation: CSASQETQYF.

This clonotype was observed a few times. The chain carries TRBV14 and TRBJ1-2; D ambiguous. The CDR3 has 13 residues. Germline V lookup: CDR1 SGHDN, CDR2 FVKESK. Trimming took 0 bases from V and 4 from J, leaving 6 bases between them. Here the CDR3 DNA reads TGTGCCAGCAGCCAAGACCAGGCCTATGGCTACACCTTC. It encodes CASSQDQAYGYTF.

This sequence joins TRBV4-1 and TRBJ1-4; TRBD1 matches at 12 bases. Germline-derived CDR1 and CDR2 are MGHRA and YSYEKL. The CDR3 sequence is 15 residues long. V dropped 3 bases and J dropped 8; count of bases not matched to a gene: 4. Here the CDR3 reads CASSHPGTGGEKLFF. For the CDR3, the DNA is TGCGCCAGCAGCCACCCCGGGACAGGGGGCGAAAAACTGTTTTTT.

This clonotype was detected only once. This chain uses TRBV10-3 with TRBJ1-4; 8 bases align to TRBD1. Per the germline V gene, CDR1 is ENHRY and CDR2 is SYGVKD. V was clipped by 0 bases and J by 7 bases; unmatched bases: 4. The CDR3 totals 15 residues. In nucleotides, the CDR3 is TGTGCCATCAGTGAGTCCACAGGGGGAGGTGAAAAACTGTTTTTT. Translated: CAISESTGGGEKLFF.

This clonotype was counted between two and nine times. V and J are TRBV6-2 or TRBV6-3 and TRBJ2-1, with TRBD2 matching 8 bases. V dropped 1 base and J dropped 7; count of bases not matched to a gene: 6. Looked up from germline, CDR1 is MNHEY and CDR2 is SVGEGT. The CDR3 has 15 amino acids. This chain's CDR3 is CASSYYLAGLNEQFF. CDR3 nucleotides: TGTGCCAGCAGTTACTATCTAGCGGGCCTTAATGAGCAGTTCTTC.

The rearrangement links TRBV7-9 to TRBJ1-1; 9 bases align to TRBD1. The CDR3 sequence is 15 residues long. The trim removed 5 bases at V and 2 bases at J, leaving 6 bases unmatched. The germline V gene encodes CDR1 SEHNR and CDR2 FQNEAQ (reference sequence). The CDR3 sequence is CASSPTDRGNTEAFF. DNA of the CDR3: TGTGCCAGCAGCCCAACGGACAGGGGAAACACTGAAGCTTTCTTT. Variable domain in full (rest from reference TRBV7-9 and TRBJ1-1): DTGVSQNPRHKITKRGQNVTFRCDPISEHNRLYWYRQTLGQGPEFLTYFQNEAQLEKSRLLSDRFSAERPKGSFSTLEIQRTEQGDSAMYLCASSPTDRGNTEAFFGQGTRLTVV.

CDR3 sequence: CASSHRIPVDINNQPQHF. In nucleotides, the CDR3 is TGCGCCAGCAGCCACCGTATCCCCGTGGACATAAACAATCAGCCCCAGCATTTT. This chain joins TRBV4-1 and TRBJ1-5, with D perhaps TRBD1 (5 bases). V was shortened by 3 bases and J by 3 bases, with 21 bases between the two germline ends. From germline, CDR1 is MGHRA and CDR2 YSYEKL. The CDR3 is 18 residues long.

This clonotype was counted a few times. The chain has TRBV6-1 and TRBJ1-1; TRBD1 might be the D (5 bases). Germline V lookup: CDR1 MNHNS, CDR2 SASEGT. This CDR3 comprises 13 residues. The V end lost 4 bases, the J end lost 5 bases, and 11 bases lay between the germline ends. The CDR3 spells CASSAPRGTEAFF. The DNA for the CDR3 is TGTGCCAGCAGTGCCCCGAGGGGTACTGAAGCTTTCTTT.